This T cell receptor (beta chain) was identified in a study of shared clonotypes between healthy human individuals. Across the whole study: Three CD4 naive, three CD4 memory, two CD8 naive and one CD8 memory plate were used per donor.

The authors divided CD4+ cells into CD45RA+ naive and CD45RA-negative memory subsets. Per the germline V gene, CDR1 is LNHDA and CDR2 is SQIVND (reference sequence). The V gene lost 3 bases and the J gene lost 3 bases, with 9 bases spanning the gap. The CDR3 length is 14 residues. Study findings and constraints: Clonotype sharing among donors was expected to depend on sequencing depth.

Clones were read by immunoSEQ multiplex PCR, and TCRdb kept only the in-frame ones, dropping some. The sample lists about 2.4 million clones; roughly 92% were seen once. In the case of this clone: The antigen is not known.

The chain links TRBV19 to TRBJ1-5; a possible D gene is TRBD1 (5 bases). The sample comprised naive CD4+ T cells sorted from blood. Subset given: CD45RA+ positively selected. This TCR was recovered from a man between 18 and 35 years old in good health. The CDR3 coding sequence is TGTGCCAGTAGTATTGACAGCCTCAATCAGCCCCAGCATTTT. Amino acid sequence: CASSIDSLNQPQHF.